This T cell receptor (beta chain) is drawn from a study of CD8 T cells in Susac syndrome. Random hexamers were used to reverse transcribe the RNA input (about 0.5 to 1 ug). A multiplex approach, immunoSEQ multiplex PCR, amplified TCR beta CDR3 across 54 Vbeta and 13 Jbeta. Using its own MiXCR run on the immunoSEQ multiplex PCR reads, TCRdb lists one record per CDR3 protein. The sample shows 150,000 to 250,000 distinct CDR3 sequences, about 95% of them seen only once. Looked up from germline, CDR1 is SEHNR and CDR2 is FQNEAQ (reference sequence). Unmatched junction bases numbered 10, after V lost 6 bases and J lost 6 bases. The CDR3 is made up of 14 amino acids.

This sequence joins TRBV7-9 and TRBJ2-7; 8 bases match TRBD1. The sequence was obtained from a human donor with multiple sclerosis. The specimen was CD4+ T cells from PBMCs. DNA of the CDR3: TGTGCCAGCAGGTCGGGCAGGGGGCGGTCCGAGCAGTACTTC. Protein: CASRSGRGRSEQYF.